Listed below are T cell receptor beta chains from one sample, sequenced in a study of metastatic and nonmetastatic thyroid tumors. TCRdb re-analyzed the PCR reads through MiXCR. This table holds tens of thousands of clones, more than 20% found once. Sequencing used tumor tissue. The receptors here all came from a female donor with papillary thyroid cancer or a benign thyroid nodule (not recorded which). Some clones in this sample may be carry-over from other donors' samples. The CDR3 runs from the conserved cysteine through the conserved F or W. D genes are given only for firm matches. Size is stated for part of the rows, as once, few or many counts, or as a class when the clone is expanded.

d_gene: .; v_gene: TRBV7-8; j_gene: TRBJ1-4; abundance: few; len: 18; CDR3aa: CASRTLGQADATNEKLFF; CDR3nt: TGTGCCAGCAGAACCTTAGGACAAGCCGATGCGACTAATGAAAAACTGTTTTTT
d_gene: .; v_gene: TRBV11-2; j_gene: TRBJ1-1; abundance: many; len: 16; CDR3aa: CASSLDHAGRVTEAFF; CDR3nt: TGTGCCAGCAGCTTAGATCATGCCGGGAGAGTCACTGAAGCTTTCTTT
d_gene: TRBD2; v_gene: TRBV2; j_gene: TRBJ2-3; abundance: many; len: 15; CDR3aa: CASGPYAGGSDTQYF; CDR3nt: TGTGCCAGCGGGCCCTACGCGGGAGGTTCTGATACGCAGTATTTT
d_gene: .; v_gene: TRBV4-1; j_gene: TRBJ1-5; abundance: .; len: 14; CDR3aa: CASSQTGTNQPQHF; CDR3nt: TGCGCCAGCAGCCAGACGGGAACAAATCAGCCCCAGCATTTT
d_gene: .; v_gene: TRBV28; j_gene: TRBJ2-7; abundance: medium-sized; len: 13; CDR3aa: CASSPGTDYEQYF; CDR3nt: TGTGCCAGCAGTCCCGGGACTGACTACGAGCAGTACTTC
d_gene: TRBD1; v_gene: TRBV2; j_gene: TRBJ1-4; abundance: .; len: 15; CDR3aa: CASSETGVPGEKLFF; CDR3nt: TGTGCCAGCAGTGAGACAGGGGTACCAGGTGAAAAACTGTTCTTT
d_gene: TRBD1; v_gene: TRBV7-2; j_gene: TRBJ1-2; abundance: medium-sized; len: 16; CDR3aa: CASSLAPRQGEGGYTF; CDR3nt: TGTGCCAGCAGCTTAGCCCCCCGACAGGGTGAGGGCGGCTACACCTTC
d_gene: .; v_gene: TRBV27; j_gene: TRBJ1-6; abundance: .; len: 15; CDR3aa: CASSPGTKGDSPLHF; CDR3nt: TGTGCCAGCAGTCCCGGGACTAAAGGTGATTCACCCCTCCACTTT
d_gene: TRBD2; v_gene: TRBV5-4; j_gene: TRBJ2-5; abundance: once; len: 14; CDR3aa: CASSFKREGETQYF; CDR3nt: TGTGCCAGCAGCTTTAAGCGGGAGGGGGAGACCCAGTACTTC
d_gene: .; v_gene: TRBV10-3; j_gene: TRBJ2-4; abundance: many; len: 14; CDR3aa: CASARGLEENIQYF; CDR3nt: TGTGCCAGCGCCAGGGGCCTGGAGGAAAACATTCAGTACTTC
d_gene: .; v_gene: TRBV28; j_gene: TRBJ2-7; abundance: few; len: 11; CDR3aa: CASRAPHEQYF; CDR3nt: TGTGCCAGCAGAGCCCCCCACGAGCAGTACTTC
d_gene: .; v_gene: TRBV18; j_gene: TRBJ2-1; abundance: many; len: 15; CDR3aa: CASSRRESSYNEQFF; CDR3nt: TGTGCCAGCTCACGCAGGGAGAGCTCCTACAATGAGCAGTTCTTC
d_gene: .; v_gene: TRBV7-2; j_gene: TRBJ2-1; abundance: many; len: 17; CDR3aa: CASSPPPYVSSYNEQFF; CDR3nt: TGTGCCAGCAGCCCACCACCTTATGTGAGCTCCTACAATGAGCAGTTCTTC
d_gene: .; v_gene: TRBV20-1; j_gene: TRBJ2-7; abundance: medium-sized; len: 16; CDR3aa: CSAWGNGARETYEQYF; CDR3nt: TGCAGTGCTTGGGGGAATGGGGCGAGGGAAACCTACGAGCAGTACTTC
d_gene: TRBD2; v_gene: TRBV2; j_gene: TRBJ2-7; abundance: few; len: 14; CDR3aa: CASNGRTSGGTQYF; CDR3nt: TGTGCCAGCAATGGGAGGACTAGCGGGGGAACGCAGTACTTC
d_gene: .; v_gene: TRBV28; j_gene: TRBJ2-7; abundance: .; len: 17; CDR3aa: CASSLSRPGLSGDEQYF; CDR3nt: TGTGCCAGCAGTTTATCCCGACCCGGACTATCGGGTGACGAGCAGTACTTC
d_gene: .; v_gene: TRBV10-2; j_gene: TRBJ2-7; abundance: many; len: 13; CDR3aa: CASSQGGAYEQYF; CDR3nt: TGCGCCAGCAGCCAGGGGGGAGCCTACGAGCAGTACTTC
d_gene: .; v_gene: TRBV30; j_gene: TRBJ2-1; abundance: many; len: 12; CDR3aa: CAWSYVDNEQFF; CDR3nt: TGTGCCTGGAGTTATGTGGACAATGAGCAGTTCTTC
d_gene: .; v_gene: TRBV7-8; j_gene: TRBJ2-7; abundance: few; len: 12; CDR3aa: CASSLSTNEQYF; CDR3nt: TGTGCCAGCAGCTTATCCACAAACGAGCAGTACTTC
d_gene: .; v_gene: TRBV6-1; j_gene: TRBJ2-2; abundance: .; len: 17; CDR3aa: CACIYPMGPSHTGELFF; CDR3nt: TGTGCCTGCATTTACCCGATGGGACCGTCTCACACCGGGGAGCTGTTTTTT
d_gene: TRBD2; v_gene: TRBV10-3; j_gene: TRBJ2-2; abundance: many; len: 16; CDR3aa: CAISEHTAGYTGELFF; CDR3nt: TGTGCCATCAGTGAGCACACAGCGGGATACACCGGGGAGCTGTTTTTT
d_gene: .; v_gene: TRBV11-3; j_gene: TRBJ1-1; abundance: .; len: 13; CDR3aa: CASSPRGGTEAFF; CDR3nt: TGTGCCAGCAGCCCCAGGGGCGGCACTGAAGCTTTCTTT
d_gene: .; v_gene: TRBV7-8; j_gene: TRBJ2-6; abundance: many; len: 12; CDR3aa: CASSPTANVLTF; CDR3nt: TGTGCCAGCAGCCCCACGGCCAACGTCCTGACTTTC
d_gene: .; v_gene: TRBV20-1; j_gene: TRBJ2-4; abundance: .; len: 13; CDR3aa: CSAPDTGQNIQYF; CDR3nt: TGCAGTGCTCCAGATACAGGGCAGAACATTCAGTACTTC
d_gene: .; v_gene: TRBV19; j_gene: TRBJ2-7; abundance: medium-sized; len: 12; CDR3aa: CASSEGGYEQYF; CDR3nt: TGTGCCAGTAGTGAGGGCGGCTACGAGCAGTACTTC
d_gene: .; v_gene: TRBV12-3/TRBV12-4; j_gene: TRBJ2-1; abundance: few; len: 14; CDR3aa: CASSVDRANNEQFF; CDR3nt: TGTGCCAGCAGTGTGGACAGAGCTAACAATGAGCAGTTCTTC
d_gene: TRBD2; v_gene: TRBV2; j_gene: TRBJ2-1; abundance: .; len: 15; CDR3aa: CDSRPSSGRDNEQFF; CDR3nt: TGTGACAGCAGGCCATCTAGCGGGAGGGACAATGAGCAGTTCTTC
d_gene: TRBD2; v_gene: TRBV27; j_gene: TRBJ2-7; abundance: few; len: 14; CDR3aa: CASRPISGRNEQYF; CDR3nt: TGTGCCAGCAGACCAATTAGCGGGAGAAACGAGCAGTACTTC
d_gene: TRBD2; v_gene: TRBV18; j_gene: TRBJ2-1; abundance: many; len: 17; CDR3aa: CASSPRREGRSYNEQFF; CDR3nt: TGTGCCAGCTCACCAAGGCGGGAGGGCCGTTCCTACAATGAGCAGTTCTTC
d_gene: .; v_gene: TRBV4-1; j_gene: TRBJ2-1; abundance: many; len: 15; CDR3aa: CASRTSPLSYNEQFF; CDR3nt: TGCGCCAGCCGCACAAGCCCACTTTCCTACAATGAGCAGTTCTTC
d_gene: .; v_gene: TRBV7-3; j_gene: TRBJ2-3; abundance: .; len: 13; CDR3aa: CASSLGLPDEQYF; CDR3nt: TGTGCCAGCAGCTTAGGGCTACCAGATGAGCAGTATTTT
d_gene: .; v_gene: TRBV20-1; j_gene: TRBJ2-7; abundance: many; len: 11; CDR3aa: CSASGGYEQYF; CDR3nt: TGCAGTGCTAGCGGGGGATACGAGCAGTACTTC
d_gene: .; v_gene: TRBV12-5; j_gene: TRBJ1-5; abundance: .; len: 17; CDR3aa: CASASPERGHSNQPQHF; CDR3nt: TGTGCTAGTGCCTCCCCGGAGAGGGGCCATAGCAATCAGCCCCAGCATTTT
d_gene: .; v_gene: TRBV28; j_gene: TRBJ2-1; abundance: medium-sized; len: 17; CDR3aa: CASSPFFWGSGDNEQFF; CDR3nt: TGTGCCAGCAGTCCCTTCTTTTGGGGGAGTGGGGACAATGAGCAGTTCTTC
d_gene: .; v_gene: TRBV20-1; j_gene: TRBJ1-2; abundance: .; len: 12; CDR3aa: CSATEELNGYTF; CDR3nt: TGCAGTGCTACGGAGGAGTTAAATGGCTACACCTTC
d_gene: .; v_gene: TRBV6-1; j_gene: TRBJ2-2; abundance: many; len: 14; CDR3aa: CASSDGRASGELFF; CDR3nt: TGTGCCAGCAGTGATGGCAGGGCCTCCGGGGAGCTGTTTTTT
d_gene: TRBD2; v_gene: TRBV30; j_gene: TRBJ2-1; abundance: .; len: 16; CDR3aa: CAWKESGSLSYNEQFF; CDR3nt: TGTGCCTGGAAAGAAAGCGGGAGTCTCTCCTACAATGAGCAGTTCTTC
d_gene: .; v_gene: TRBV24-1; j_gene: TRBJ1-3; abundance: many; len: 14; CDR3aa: CAPFTGLSGNTIYF; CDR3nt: TGTGCTCCTTTTACAGGGCTCTCTGGAAACACCATATATTTT
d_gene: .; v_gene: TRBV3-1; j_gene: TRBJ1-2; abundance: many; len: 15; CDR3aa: CASSLDRGFNYGYTF; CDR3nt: TGTGCCAGCAGTCTTGACCGGGGTTTCAACTATGGCTACACCTTC
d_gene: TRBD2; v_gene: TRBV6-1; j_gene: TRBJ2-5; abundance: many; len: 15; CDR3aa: CASRDGLAGWETQYF; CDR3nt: TGTGCCAGTAGAGATGGACTAGCGGGATGGGAGACCCAGTACTTC
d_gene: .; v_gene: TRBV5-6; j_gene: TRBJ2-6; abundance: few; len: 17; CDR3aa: CASDSLDGLSGANVLTF; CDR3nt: TGTGCCAGCGATTCCTTAGACGGACTGTCTGGGGCCAACGTCCTGACTTTC
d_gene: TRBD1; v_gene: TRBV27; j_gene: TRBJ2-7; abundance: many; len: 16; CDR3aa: CASSLSSGTGSYEQYF; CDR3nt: TGTGCCAGCAGTTTATCTTCTGGGACAGGGTCCTACGAGCAGTACTTC
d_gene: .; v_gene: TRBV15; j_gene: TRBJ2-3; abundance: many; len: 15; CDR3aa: CATSPERGGTDTQYF; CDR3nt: TGTGCCACCAGCCCAGAGAGGGGAGGCACAGATACGCAGTATTTT
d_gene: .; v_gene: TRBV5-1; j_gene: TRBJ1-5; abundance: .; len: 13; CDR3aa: CASSLDSNQPQHF; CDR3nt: TGCGCCAGCAGCCTAGATAGCAATCAGCCCCAGCATTTT
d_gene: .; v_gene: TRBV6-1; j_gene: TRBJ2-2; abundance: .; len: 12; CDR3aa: CASSQTTGELFF; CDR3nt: TGTGCCAGCAGTCAAACTACCGGGGAGCTGTTTTTT
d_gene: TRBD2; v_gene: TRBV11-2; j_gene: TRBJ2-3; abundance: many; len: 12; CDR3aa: CGASGTADTQYF; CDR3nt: TGTGGTGCTAGCGGGACCGCAGATACGCAGTATTTT
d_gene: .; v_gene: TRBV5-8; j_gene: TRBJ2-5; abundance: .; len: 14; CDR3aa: CAISPTGDQETQYF; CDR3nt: TGTGCCATCAGCCCAACAGGTGACCAAGAGACCCAGTACTTC
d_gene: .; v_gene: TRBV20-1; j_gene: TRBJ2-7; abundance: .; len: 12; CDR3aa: CSARVENYEQYF; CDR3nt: TGCAGTGCTAGAGTGGAGAACTACGAGCAGTACTTC
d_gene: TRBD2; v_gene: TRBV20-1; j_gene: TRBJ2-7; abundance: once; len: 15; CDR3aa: CSAQPGTSASYEQYF; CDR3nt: TGCAGTGCTCAGCCAGGGACTAGTGCTAGCTACGAGCAGTACTTC
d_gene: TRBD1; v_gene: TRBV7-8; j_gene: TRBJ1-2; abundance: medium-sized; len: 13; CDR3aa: CASSPRTGRGYTF; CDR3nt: TGTGCCAGCAGCCCGCGGACAGGCCGCGGCTACACCTTC
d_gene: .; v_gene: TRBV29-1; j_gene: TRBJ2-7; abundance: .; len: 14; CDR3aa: CIVVGACLSYEQYF; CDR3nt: TGCATCGTTGTAGGAGCGTGCCTCTCCTACGAGCAGTACTTC
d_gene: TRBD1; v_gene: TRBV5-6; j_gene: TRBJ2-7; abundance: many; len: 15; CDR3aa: CASSFGTGGSYEQYF; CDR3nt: TGTGCCAGCAGCTTCGGGACAGGGGGCTCCTACGAGCAGTACTTC
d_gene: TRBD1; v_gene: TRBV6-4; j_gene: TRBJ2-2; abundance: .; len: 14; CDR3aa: CASSEGQDTGELFF; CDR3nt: TGTGCCAGCAGTGAGGGACAGGACACCGGGGAGCTGTTTTTT
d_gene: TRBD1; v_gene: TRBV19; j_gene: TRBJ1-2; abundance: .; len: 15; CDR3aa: CASRAVGTGPYGYTF; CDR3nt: TGTGCCAGTAGGGCCGTCGGGACAGGTCCTTATGGCTACACCTTC
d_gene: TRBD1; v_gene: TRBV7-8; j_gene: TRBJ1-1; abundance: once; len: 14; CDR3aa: CASSLTGKNTEAFF; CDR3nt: TGTGCCAGCAGCTTGACAGGGAAGAACACTGAAGCTTTCTTT
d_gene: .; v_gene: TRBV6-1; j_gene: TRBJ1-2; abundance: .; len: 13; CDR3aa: CASSDRDGYCYTF; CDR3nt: TGTGCCAGCAGTGACAGGGACGGCTATTGCTACACCTTC
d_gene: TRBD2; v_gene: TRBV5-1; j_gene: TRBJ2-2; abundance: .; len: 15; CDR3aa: CASSLAGANTGELFF; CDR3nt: TGCGCCAGCAGCTTAGCGGGAGCGAACACCGGGGAGCTGTTTTTT
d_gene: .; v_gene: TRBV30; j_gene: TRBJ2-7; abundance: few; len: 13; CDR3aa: CAWSLGSDYEQYF; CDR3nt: TGTGCCTGGAGTCTTGGATCTGACTACGAGCAGTACTTC